The clone carrying this T cell receptor beta chain was counted only a few times. Preparation of the TCRbeta library was carried out with unique molecular identifiers. Each CDR3 protein is one row after TCRdb ran MiXCR on the PCR reads. Among 190,000 or so distinct CDR3 sequences, about 6% were seen once, and the ten largest hold just over 4.5%. J was trimmed by 5 bases and V by 4 bases; bases with no gene match: 7. The CDR3 is 15 residues long. This entry is derived from a study of T-cell reconstitution after alpha-beta-depleted transplantation in children. The rearrangement joins TRBV12-3 or TRBV12-4 to TRBJ2-2; TRBD1 matches 7 bases. The source material was PBMCs, sampled before TCRalphabeta/CD19-depleted stem cell transplant. This clonotype was sampled from a girl in the first two years of life with combined immunodeficiency, due to receive a stem cell transplant. CDR3 sequence reads: CASSSIRGQTGELFF. The CDR3 DNA reads TGTGCCAGCAGTTCGATTAGGGGGCAGACCGGGGAGCTGTTTTTT.